This T cell receptor beta chain was found in a study of T cells expressing NK-cell markers (TCRdb year 2020). Broadly, across the study: In sorted CD3+CD56+NKG2C+, CD3+CD56+NKG2C- and CD3+CD56-NKG2C+ T-cell subsets from eight donors, TCR beta-chain repertoires were profiled. Randomly selected healthy volunteers, three men and five women, were used as the eight sequenced donors. Seven of the eight sequenced donors were HCMV-seropositive and one was HCMV-seronegative. The libraries were sequenced on Illumina HiSeq 2000/2500, MiSeq or NextSeq, producing 2 x 150 bp reads. The investigation overall reported the following: Those dominant clonotypes were again the most abundant among CD3+CD56-NKG2C+ cells in a handful of donors, at about 25-60.1%. It remained unclear whether the expanded NKG2C-expressing T cell clones were specific for HCMV antigens. In six or seven donors, the dominant CD3+CD56+NKG2C+ clonotypes ranked among the top 10 CD8+ clonotypes, making up about 1.0-7.5% of CD8+ T cells.

The run used an Illumina HiSeq 2000. TCR beta cDNA libraries were prepared using 5'RACE template switching, which introduced a universal primer site and unique molecular identifiers. Synthesis of cDNA was primed from the TCR beta constant segment and was followed by two consecutive PCR amplification steps. From the authors' description of their analysis: MIGEC was used to demultiplex reads and group reads by UMI, and MiTCR was used to assemble and quantify clonotypes. Only TCR cDNA sequences supported by at least two reads were kept to exclude erroneous sequences. Downstream repertoire analysis used the tcR package, and clonotypes were matched across fractions by CDR3 nucleotide sequence plus V segment. VDJmatch was used to annotate antigen specificity against VDJdb, with one amino acid substitution in CDR3 permitted. TCRdb reprocessed the raw reads; every CDR3 protein sequence is a single record, and DNA is not supplied. The V and J calls were not made by the authors but by TCRdb's processing. This sample's records show 350,000 to 400,000 distinct CDR3 sequences. Clones ranked in the top ten supply roughly 10% of the sample.

HCMV-specific IgG was detected in serum with a commercial ELISA kit to determine HCMV serostatus. Ficoll density gradient centrifugation was used to isolate peripheral blood mononuclear cells from blood. In the case of this clonotype: What antigen it recognizes has not been identified.

Inclusive of the bounding cysteine and phenylalanine, the CDR3 is 14 residues long. There is no recorded DNA. The germline V gene provides CDR1 SGHNT and CDR2 YENEEA. Rearrangement joined TRBV11-3 to TRBJ2-3; the D gene TCRdb calls, TRBD1, cannot be checked with no DNA. Sequenced sample: blood T cells: a sorted CD56 or NKG2C T cell subset, CD4+ or CD8+ T cells, or bulk PBMC T cells (not recorded which). This receptor was identified in a woman aged 50 to 60 in good health. Donor details come from another sample of the same person, matched by shared clones. Here the CDR3 is given as CASSLDPADETQYF.